One sample yielded the 14 T cell receptor beta chains listed below, sequenced in a study of graft-versus-host responses after intestinal transplantation. Data came from immunoSEQ multiplex PCR; TCRdb stores just in-frame clones and leaves some out. The sample includes 50,000 to 60,000 clones, about 90% seen only once; the top ten take more than 2%. These receptors' targets are unknown. The sequencing here drew on unstimulated CD4+ T cells sorted from spleen or lymph node cells, taken before transplant. All receptors derive from a human donor who was the organ donor for an intestinal transplant.

Only one count was recorded for this clone. This chain uses TRBV28 with TRBJ2-4; no clear D. Trimming pared 1 base from V and 12 bases from J, leaving 10 bases between. The CDR3 totals 12 residues. Germline CDR1 MDHEN, CDR2 SYDVKM. CDR3 DNA sequence: TGTGCCAGCAGTTTATCTGGGTTACCTCAGTACTTC. Translation: CASSLSGLPQYF.

The J gene is TRBJ1-6, the V gene TRBV30; the D gene is possibly TRBD1 (5 bases). Deletions cut 4 bases from V and 9 bases from J, with 13 bases between. From germline, CDR1 is GTSNPN and CDR2 SVGIG (reference sequence). The CDR3 contains 13 residues. The CDR3 reads CAWMPGNLSPLHF. The CDR3 DNA follows: TGTGCCTGGATGCCAGGGAATCTTTCACCCCTCCACTTT.

The V and J genes are TRBV4-1 and TRBJ2-1, with 12 positions matching TRBD2. This CDR3 contains 18 residues. Germline lookup yields CDR1 MGHRA and CDR2 YSYEKL. Germline trimming cut 4 bases from V and 0 bases from J; bases unmatched to any gene: 7. This CDR3 is CASSRGLAGFSSYNEQFF. CDR3 in DNA: TGCGCCAGCAGCCGGGGACTAGCGGGTTTCAGCTCCTACAATGAGCAGTTCTTC.

This chain uses TRBV7-2 with TRBJ2-7; no clear D. The CDR3 spans 14 residues. CDR1 SGHTA and CDR2 FQGNSA come from the germline V gene. V lost 2 bases and J lost 2, with 10 bases in between. The CDR3 nucleotides are TGTGCCAGCAGCTTAAGTTTAAGTACCTACGAGCAGTACTTC. It encodes CASSLSLSTYEQYF.

The CDR3 nucleotides are TGTGCCAGCAGATTTACGCACACTGAAGCTTTCTTT. Translation: CASRFTHTEAFF. This chain connects TRBV14 to TRBJ1-1; D not resolved. Germline V gene data show CDR1 as SGHDN and CDR2 as FVKESK. The V end lost 6 bases, the J end lost 3 bases, and 8 bases lay between the germline ends. The CDR3 has 12 residues. Based on the CDR3 plus reference TRBV14 and TRBJ1-1, the full variable domain is EAGVTQFPSHSVIEKGQTVTLRCDPISGHDNLYWYRRVMGKEIKFLLHFVKESKQDESGMPNNRFLAERTGGTYSTLKVQPAELEDSGVYFCASRFTHTEAFFGQGTRLTVV.

The chain recombines TRBV19 with TRBJ2-2, with TRBD2 matching over 7 bases. J gave up 4 bases and V 2 bases, and 1 base lay outside the gene matches. CDR1 is LNHDA and CDR2 is SQIVND in the germline V gene (reference sequence). The CDR3 has 14 amino acids. CDR3 in DNA: TGTGCCAGTAGTATAACGGGGGGCACCGGGGAGCTGTTTTTT. Translation: CASSITGGTGELFF.

The genes are TRBV19 and TRBJ1-2; TRBD1 is a possible D gene (6 bases). V lost 3 bases, J lost 4 bases, and 15 bases lay in between. The CDR3 loop spans 15 amino acids. The V gene's germline CDR1 is LNHDA and CDR2 SQIVND (reference sequence). The CDR3 loop is CASSISKQGVYGYTF. CDR3 nucleotide sequence: TGTGCCAGTAGTATTTCGAAACAGGGCGTCTATGGCTACACCTTC.

This clone was seen once. V usage is TRBV23-1 and J usage is TRBJ1-1; D perhaps matches TRBD1 (5 bases). TRBV23-1 is designated an ORF whose function remains uncertain. V lost 3 bases and J lost 2, with 13 bases in between. This CDR3 contains 15 residues. The CDR3 loop reads CASSQTVVANTEAFF. CDR3 DNA: TGCGCCAGCAGTCAGACAGTAGTAGCAAACACTGAAGCTTTCTTT.

The V call is TRBV11-3, the J call TRBJ2-2, with D unclear. This CDR3 comprises 15 residues. Trimming stripped 1 base from V and 5 bases from J, with 11 bases between. Germline V gene data show CDR1 as SGHNT and CDR2 as YENEEA. This CDR3 reads CASSLGGQVTGELFF. The CDR3 DNA reads as TGTGCCAGCAGCTTAGGTGGCCAGGTGACCGGGGAGCTGTTTTTT.

The chain is built from TRBV19 and TRBJ1-5; 7 bases are shared with TRBD1. CDR1 is LNHDA, CDR2 SQIVND, per germline (reference sequence). The V gene end was trimmed by 3 bases and the J gene end by 3 bases; junction bases not matched to a gene: 14. This CDR3 comprises 18 residues. The CDR3 region has the DNA TGTGCCAGTAGTATGCCCCGTCTCCGGGACAGATTCAATCAGCCCCAGCATTTT. The encoded protein is CASSMPRLRDRFNQPQHF.

This clone was seen a single time. The V call is TRBV5-1, the J call TRBJ2-3, with 8 positions matching TRBD1. CDR1 is SGHRS, CDR2 YFSETQ, per germline. V dropped 4 bases and J dropped 3; count of bases not matched to a gene: 4. The length of the CDR3 is 14 residues. The CDR3 region has the DNA TGCGCCAGCAGCAGCGGACAGGGTACAGATACGCAGTATTTT. Protein product: CASSSGQGTDTQYF.

This chain connects TRBV10-3 to TRBJ1-5, with 10 bases aligning to TRBD1. V shed 6 bases, J shed 7 bases, and the junction held 3 bases outside the gene matches. CDR1 is ENHRY and CDR2 is SYGVKD in the germline V gene. This CDR3 is built from 13 residues. As DNA, the CDR3 is TGTGCCATCAGCCGGACAGGGGGGCAGCCCCAGCATTTT. Protein sequence: CAISRTGGQPQHF.

The CDR3 coding sequence is TGTGCCAGCAGCAAACTAGCGGGACAGAGCACAGATACGCAGTATTTT. Its protein product is CASSKLAGQSTDTQYF. This chain links TRBV7-9 with TRBJ2-3; 10 bases match TRBD2. The germline gives CDR1 SEHNR, CDR2 FQNEAQ (reference sequence). After removal of 5 bases from V and 0 bases from J, the junction contained 5 bases not matched to a gene. This CDR3 has 16 residues.

This chain joins TRBV5-4 and TRBJ2-3; 7 bases align to TRBD2. In germline, CDR1 is SGHNT, CDR2 YYREEE (reference sequence). V dropped 0 bases and J dropped 2; count of bases not matched to a gene: 6. The CDR3 consists of 16 residues. CDR3 sequence reads: CASSLEVSGFTDTQYF. The DNA of the CDR3 is TGTGCCAGCAGCTTGGAAGTTAGCGGGTTCACAGATACGCAGTATTTT.